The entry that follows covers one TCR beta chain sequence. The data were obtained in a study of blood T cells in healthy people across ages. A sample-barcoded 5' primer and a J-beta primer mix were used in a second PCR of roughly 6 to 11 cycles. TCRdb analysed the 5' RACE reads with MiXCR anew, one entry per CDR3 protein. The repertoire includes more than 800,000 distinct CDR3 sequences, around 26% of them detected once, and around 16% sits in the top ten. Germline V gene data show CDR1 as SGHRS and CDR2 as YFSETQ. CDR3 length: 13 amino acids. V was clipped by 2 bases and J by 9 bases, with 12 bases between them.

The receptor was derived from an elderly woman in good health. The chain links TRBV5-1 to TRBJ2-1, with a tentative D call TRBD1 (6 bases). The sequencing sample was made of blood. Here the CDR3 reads CASSFRGQSEQFF. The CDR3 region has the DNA TGCGCCAGCAGCTTTAGAGGACAGAGTGAGCAGTTCTTC.